Listed here are 8 T cell receptor beta chains from one sample, sequenced in a study of tumor-infiltrating lymphocytes in primary liver carcinoma. The investigators made TCR beta cDNA from around 540 ng total RNA, using a constant-region primer. Three nested multiplex PCR rounds, a slightly modified ARM-PCR method, built the TCR beta libraries. The study ran its first two PCR rounds for roughly 10 cycles each, using TRBV1-TRBV30 forward primers and a C-beta reverse primer. MiXCR was run by TCRdb on the multiplex PCR reads, yielding one entry per CDR3 protein. The table records 150,000 to 200,000 distinct CDR3 sequences, 50% to 75% of them present only once. Unsorted whole blood served as the source of blood RNA, and germline DNA was extracted as well. Sequences were obtained from peripheral blood. The receptors were sampled from a man in his forties with primary liver carcinoma and hepatitis B virus infection.

The chain recombines TRBV11-2 with TRBJ2-1, with D perhaps matching TRBD2 (5 bases). The CDR3 covers 18 residues. Germline assignment: CDR1 SGHAT and CDR2 FQNNGV. Trimming left V 5 bases short and J 6 bases short, with 26 bases between. The DNA of the CDR3 is TGTGCCAGCAGCCGTACAGATGGGAGATTAACGAAGCCCAATGAGCAGTTCTTC. Amino acid sequence: CASSRTDGRLTKPNEQFF.

For this clonotype: Its ends do not fully match the called genes, so a read error is possible. This chain joins TRBV6-5 and TRBJ2-5; the D gene is possibly TRBD2 (6 bases). CDR3 length equals 13 residues. Germline V CDR1 and CDR2: MNHEY, SVGAGI. DNA of the CDR3: TGTGCCAGCAGTGCGGATAGCGGAGAGACCCGGTACTTC. It codes for CASSADSGETRYF.

Comment on this clonotype: The junction departs from the called germline gene at one end, perhaps through a read error. V usage is TRBV12-3 or TRBV12-4 and J usage is TRBJ2-1; D not resolved. The CDR3 has 11 amino acids. The CDR3 sequence: CACSSQDEQFF. DNA for the CDR3: TGTGCCTGCAGTTCCCAGGATGAGCAGTTCTTC.

V gene TRBV12-5 combines with J gene TRBJ1-1, with D perhaps TRBD1 (5 bases). Germline-derived CDR1 and CDR2 are LGHNT and FRNRAP. This CDR3 region has 13 residues. Trimming pared 3 bases from V and 4 bases from J, leaving 9 bases between. In DNA, the CDR3 is TGTGCTAGTGGTTTAGGGGTCAGCACTGAAGCTTTCTTT. It yields the protein CASGLGVSTEAFF.

The rearrangement links TRBV6-6 to TRBJ1-2; TRBD1 might be the D (6 bases). The CDR3 consists of 13 residues. Germline lookup yields CDR1 MNHNY and CDR2 SVGAGI (reference sequence). V shed 0 bases and J shed 6 bases, with 8 bases lying between them. The CDR3 nucleotides read TGTGCCAGCAGTTACTCTCCAGGGGATGGCTACACCTTC. Encoded protein: CASSYSPGDGYTF.

This clonotype has just a few counts. A much larger clone differs from this one at a single base, so this may be a read error. The rearrangement uses TRBV11-2 and TRBJ1-3; D is unresolved. There are 15 residues in the CDR3. The V and J ends lost 0 bases and 2 bases respectively, with 8 bases between them. CDR1 is SGHAT and CDR2 is FQNNGV in the germline V gene. In nucleotides, the CDR3 is TGTGCCAGCAGCTTAGACGGATTCCCTGGAAACACCATATATTTT. Its translation: CASSLDGFPGNTIYF. Filled out from reference TRBV11-2 and TRBJ1-3, the complete variable domain reads EAGVAQSPRYKIIEKRQSVAFWCNPISGHATLYWYQQILGQGPKLLIQFQNNGVVDDSQLPKDRFSAERLKGVDSTLKIQPAKLEDSAVYLCASSLDGFPGNTIYFGEGSWLTVV.

This clonotype has more than one count but fewer than ten. The gene calls are TRBV29-1 and TRBJ2-5; the D gene is possibly TRBD2 (7 bases). The CDR3 consists of 15 residues. Trimming removed 7 bases from V and 1 base from J, with 19 bases in between. Germline V gene sequence: CDR1 SQVTM, CDR2 ANQGSEA. CDR3 amino acids: CSAAGGQPVQETQYF. CDR3 nucleotides: TGCAGCGCTGCCGGGGGGCAGCCTGTCCAAGAGACCCAGTACTTC.

For this clonotype: A much larger clone differs by one base, so this may be a read error. The chain carries TRBV29-1 and TRBJ1-5; 8 bases are a match to TRBD1. Germline V gene sequence: CDR1 SQVTM, CDR2 ANQGSEA. Trimming at V came to 5 bases and at J to 9 bases, leaving 12 bases not matched to a gene. The CDR3 totals 14 residues. The DNA for the CDR3 is TGCAGCGTTTGTTTTGGACAGGGTTGGCGGCCCCAGCATTTT. Protein product: CSVCFGQGWRPQHF.